This entry lists 13 T cell receptor beta chains sequenced from one sample in a study of shared clonotypes between healthy human individuals (dated by TCRdb to the early 2020s). Library method: the immunoSEQ multiplex PCR assay. Held by TCRdb, this immuneACCESS table contains in-frame sequences only and omits some clones. Under half of the omission traces to an unresolved V gene where checked; the cause of the rest is unknown. The sample table holds more than 900,000 clones, of which around 78% were seen once. The top ten hold roughly 0.57% of the sample. The sample was memory CD4+ T cells from PBMCs. The sample's cell subset or site, from its label and the paper: CD45RA-negative fraction. These receptors were taken from a man between 18 and 35 years old in good health. Some clones in this sample may be carry-over from other donors' samples.

The chain joins TRBV15 to TRBJ2-3; D unresolved. Between the trimmed V and J ends, which lost 0 bases and 7 bases, there was a span of 8 bases. The germline V gene has CDR1 LNHNV and CDR2 YYDKDF (reference sequence). The CDR3 extends over 13 amino acids. Here the CDR3 reads CATSRDRAYTQYF. CDR3 nucleotide sequence: TGTGCCACCAGCAGAGATCGGGCCTATACGCAGTATTTT.

The chain employs TRBV28 and TRBJ1-2; possible D gene TRBD1, 6 bases. The V end was cut by 4 bases, the J end by 4 bases, with 16 bases between. Germline V gene lookup returns CDR1 MDHEN and CDR2 SYDVKM. The CDR3 totals 15 residues. CDR3 coding DNA: TGTGCCAGCAGTTCCCAACTGGACAGCCCCTATGGCTACACCTTC. This codes for CASSSQLDSPYGYTF.

This sequence joins TRBV6-1 and TRBJ2-1; 9 nucleotides line up with TRBD2. The ends lost 1 base at V and 15 bases at J; junction bases unmatched: 7. Per the germline V gene, CDR1 is MNHNS and CDR2 is SASEGT. The CDR3 has 13 residues. CDR3 nucleotide sequence: TGTGCCAGCAGTGAAGGGGGGGGGACTAGCCCGTTCTTC. As protein: CASSEGGGTSPFF.

This clone has ten or more counts. The rearrangement uses TRBV30 and TRBJ1-6; D unresolved. Germline loops: CDR1 GTSNPN, CDR2 SVGIG (reference sequence). This CDR3 spans 13 amino acids. The ends were cut back, 3 bases at V and 7 bases at J, with 10 bases in the middle. The CDR3 protein is CAWRRGNNSPLHF. The CDR3 region has the DNA TGTGCCTGGAGAAGAGGGAACAATTCACCCCTCCACTTT.

This clone was detected once. This sample also contains other DNA sequences that code for the same CDR3. The gene calls are TRBV28 and TRBJ1-5; maybe TRBD1 (6 bases). V was trimmed by 6 bases and J by 5 bases, leaving 11 bases between them. Germline V gene lookup returns CDR1 MDHEN and CDR2 SYDVKM. There are 13 residues in the CDR3. The CDR3 sequence is CASRQGGDQPQHF. The CDR3 coding sequence is TGTGCCAGCAGACAGGGAGGTGATCAGCCCCAGCATTTT.

The chain combines TRBV27 with TRBJ2-5; D is perhaps TRBD1 (6 bases). Per germline, CDR1 MNHEY and CDR2 SMNVEV (reference sequence). This CDR3 spans 13 amino acids. Trimming stripped 6 bases from V and 2 bases from J, with 10 bases between. CDR3 sequence: CASRDSGQETQYF. CDR3 nucleotides: TGTGCCAGCAGGGACAGCGGACAAGAGACCCAGTACTTC.

This chain joins TRBV15 and TRBJ2-3; the D gene is possibly TRBD1 (5 bases). This CDR3 is built from 16 residues. The germline CDR1 and CDR2 sequences are LNHNV and YYDKDF (reference sequence). The ends were cut back, 0 bases at V and 2 bases at J, with 12 bases in the middle. This CDR3 is CATSRDLGQLTDTQYF. The CDR3 DNA sequence: TGTGCCACCAGCAGAGATCTGGGGCAGCTCACAGATACGCAGTATTTT.

The gene calls are TRBV2 and TRBJ2-7; 8 bases are shared with TRBD1. Germline loops: CDR1 SNHLY, CDR2 FYNNEI. The length of the CDR3 is 14 residues. V was pared by 6 bases and J by 5 bases, with 9 bases of the junction left unmatched. The CDR3 is CASRRDRGSDEQYF. For the CDR3, the DNA is TGTGCCAGCAGGCGCGACAGGGGCAGCGACGAGCAGTACTTC.

This clone was seen a single time. The V and J genes are TRBV11-2 and TRBJ1-3; D is ambiguous. Germline assignment: CDR1 SGHAT and CDR2 FQNNGV. V was shortened by 3 bases and J by 0 bases, with 12 bases between the two germline ends. The CDR3 runs to 16 residues. The CDR3 spells CASSLFWAASGNTIYF. Written as DNA, the CDR3 is TGTGCCAGCAGCTTGTTTTGGGCGGCCTCTGGAAACACCATATATTTT.

This chain joins TRBV7-8 and TRBJ1-5; 8 nucleotides agree with TRBD1. From germline, CDR1 is SGHVS and CDR2 FQNEAQ. The CDR3 totals 16 residues. The junction had 11 bases not matched to a gene; V was cut back by 4 bases and J by 6 bases. The CDR3 region is CASSSRTGQPGQPQHF. In nucleotides, the CDR3 is TGTGCCAGCAGCTCCCGGACAGGGCAGCCGGGTCAGCCCCAGCATTTT.

The chain carries TRBV7-9 and TRBJ2-2; TRBD2 matches 8 bases. Germline values: CDR1 SEHNR, CDR2 FQNEAQ (reference sequence). Trimming cost V 10 bases and J 6 bases; bases outside gene matches: 10. This CDR3 has 14 residues. The CDR3 DNA is TGTGCCACCCTAAGGGCGGGAGGATCCGGGGAGCTGTTTTTT. Amino acid sequence: CATLRAGGSGELFF. Full variable domain (remainder filled in from reference TRBV7-9 and TRBJ2-2): DTGVSQNPRHKITKRGQNVTFRCDPISEHNRLYWYRQTLGQGPEFLTYFQNEAQLEKSRLLSDRFSAERPKGSFSTLEIQRTEQGDSAMYLCATLRAGGSGELFFGEGSRLTVL.

The chain couples TRBV5-4 to TRBJ2-5, with TRBD2 identical over 13 bases. After removal of 3 bases from V and 2 bases from J, the junction contained 4 bases not matched to a gene. This CDR3 spans 16 amino acids. Germline V lookup: CDR1 SGHNT, CDR2 YYREEE (reference sequence). The CDR3 DNA follows: TGTGCCAGCAGCTCCGGGACTAGCGGGACGCAAGAGACCCAGTACTTC. It is translated as CASSSGTSGTQETQYF.

The V call is TRBV5-1, the J call TRBJ1-1; 7 bases match TRBD1. The V gene's germline CDR1 is SGHRS and CDR2 YFSETQ. The ends lost 4 bases at V and 7 bases at J; junction bases unmatched: 7. The CDR3 covers 13 residues. The CDR3 spells CASSRGDSFEAFF. The CDR3 DNA follows: TGCGCCAGCAGCCGAGGGGACAGTTTTGAAGCTTTCTTT.